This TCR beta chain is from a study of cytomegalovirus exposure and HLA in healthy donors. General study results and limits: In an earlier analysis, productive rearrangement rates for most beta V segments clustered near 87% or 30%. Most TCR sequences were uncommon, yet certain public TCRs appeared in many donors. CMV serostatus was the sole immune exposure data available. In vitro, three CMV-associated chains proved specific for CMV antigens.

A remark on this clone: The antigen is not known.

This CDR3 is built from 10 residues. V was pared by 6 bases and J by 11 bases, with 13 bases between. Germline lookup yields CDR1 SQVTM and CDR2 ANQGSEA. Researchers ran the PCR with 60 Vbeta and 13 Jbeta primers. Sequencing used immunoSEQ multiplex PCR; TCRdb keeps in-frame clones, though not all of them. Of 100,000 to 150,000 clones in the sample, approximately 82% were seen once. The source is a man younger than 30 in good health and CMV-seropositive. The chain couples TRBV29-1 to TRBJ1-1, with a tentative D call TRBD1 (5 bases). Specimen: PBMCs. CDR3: CSVLGQLAFF. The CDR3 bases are TGCAGCGTCCTCGGACAATTGGCTTTCTTT.